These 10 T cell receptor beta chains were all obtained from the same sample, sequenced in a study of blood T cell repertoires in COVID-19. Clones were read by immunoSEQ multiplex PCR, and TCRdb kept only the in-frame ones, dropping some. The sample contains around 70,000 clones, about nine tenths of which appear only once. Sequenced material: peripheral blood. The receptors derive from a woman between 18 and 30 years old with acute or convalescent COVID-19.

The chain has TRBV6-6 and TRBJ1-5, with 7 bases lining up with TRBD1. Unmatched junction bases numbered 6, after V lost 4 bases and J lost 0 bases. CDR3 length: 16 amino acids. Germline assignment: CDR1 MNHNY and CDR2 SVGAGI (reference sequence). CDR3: CASSSRGQLSNQPQHF. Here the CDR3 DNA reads TGTGCCAGCAGTTCACGGGGACAGCTTAGCAATCAGCCCCAGCATTTT.

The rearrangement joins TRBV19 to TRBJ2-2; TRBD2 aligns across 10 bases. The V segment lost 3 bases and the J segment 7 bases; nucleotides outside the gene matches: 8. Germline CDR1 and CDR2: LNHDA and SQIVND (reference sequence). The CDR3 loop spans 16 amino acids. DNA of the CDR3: TGTGCCAGTAGTATGGATAGCGGGAGGCGGAGCGGGGAGCTGTTTTTT. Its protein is CASSMDSGRRSGELFF.

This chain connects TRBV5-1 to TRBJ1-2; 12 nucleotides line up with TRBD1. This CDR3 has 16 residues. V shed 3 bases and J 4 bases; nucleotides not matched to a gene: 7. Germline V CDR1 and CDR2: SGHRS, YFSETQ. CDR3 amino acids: CASSWGQGAASYGYTF. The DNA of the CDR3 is TGCGCCAGCAGCTGGGGACAGGGGGCCGCTTCCTATGGCTACACCTTC.

The CDR3: CASSPRGGGAETQYF. The CDR3 bases are TGTGCCAGCAGCCCGAGGGGCGGGGGGGCGGAGACCCAGTACTTC. The chain carries TRBV4-2 and TRBJ2-5, with TRBD2 matching 9 bases. Germline lookup yields CDR1 LGHNA and CDR2 YNFKEQ. The CDR3 sequence is 15 residues long. Losses at the gene ends were 4 bases for V and 5 bases for J; bases not matched to a gene: 8.

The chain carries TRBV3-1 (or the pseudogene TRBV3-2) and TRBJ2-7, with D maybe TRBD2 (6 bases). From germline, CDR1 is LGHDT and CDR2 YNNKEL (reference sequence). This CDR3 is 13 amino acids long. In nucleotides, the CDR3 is TGTAGCGCTAGGGACTCTCTTAACTACGAGCAGTACTTC. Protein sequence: CSARDSLNYEQYF.

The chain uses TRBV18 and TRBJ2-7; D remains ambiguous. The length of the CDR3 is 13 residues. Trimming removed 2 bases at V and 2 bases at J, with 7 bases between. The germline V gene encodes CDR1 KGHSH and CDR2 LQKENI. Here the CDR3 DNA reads TGTGCCAGCTCACCAGACACCACCTACGAGCAGTACTTC. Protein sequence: CASSPDTTYEQYF.

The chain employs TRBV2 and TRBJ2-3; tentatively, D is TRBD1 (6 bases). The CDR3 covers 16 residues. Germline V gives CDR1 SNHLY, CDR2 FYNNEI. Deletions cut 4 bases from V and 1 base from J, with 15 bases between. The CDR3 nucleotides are TGTGCCAGCAGTGGTTACGGAGGACAGCGCACAGATACGCAGTATTTT. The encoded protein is CASSGYGGQRTDTQYF.

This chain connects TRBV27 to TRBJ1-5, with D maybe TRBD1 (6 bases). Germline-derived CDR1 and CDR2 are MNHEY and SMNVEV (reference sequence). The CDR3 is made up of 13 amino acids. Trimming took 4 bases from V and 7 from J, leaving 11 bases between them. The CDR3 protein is CASSWGPGQPQHF. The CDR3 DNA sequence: TGTGCCAGCAGTTGGGGGCCGGGGCAGCCCCAGCATTTT.

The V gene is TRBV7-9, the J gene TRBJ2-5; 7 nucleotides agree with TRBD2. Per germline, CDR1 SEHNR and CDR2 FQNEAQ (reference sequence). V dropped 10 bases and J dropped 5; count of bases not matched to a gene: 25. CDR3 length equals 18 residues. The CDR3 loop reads CAIPSGKGDFSRGETQYF. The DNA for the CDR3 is TGTGCCATCCCCTCGGGGAAGGGCGACTTTTCGCGGGGGGAGACCCAGTACTTC. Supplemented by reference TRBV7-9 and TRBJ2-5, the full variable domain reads DTGVSQNPRHKITKRGQNVTFRCDPISEHNRLYWYRQTLGQGPEFLTYFQNEAQLEKSRLLSDRFSAERPKGSFSTLEIQRTEQGDSAMYLCAIPSGKGDFSRGETQYFGPGTRLLVL.

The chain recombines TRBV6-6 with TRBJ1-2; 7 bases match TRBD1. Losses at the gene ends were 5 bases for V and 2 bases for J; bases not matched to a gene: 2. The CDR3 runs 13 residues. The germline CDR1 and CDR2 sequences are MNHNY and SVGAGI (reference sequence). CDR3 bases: TGTGCCAGCAGTCCGGACAGGAACTATGGCTACACCTTC. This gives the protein CASSPDRNYGYTF.